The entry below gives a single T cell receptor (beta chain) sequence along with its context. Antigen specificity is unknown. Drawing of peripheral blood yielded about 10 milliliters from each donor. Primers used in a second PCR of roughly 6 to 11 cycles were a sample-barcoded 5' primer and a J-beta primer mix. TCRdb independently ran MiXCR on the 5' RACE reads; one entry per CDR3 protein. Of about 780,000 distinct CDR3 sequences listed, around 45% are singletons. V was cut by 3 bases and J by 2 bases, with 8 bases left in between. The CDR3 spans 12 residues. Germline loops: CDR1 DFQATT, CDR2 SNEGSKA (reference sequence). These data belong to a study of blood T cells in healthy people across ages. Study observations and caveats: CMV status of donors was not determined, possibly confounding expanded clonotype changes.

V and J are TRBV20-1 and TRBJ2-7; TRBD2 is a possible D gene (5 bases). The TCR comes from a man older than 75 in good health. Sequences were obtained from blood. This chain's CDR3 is CSASGDTYEQYF. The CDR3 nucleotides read TGCAGTGCTAGCGGGGATACCTACGAGCAGTACTTC.